This is a list of T cell receptor beta chains from one sample in a study of shared clonotypes between healthy human individuals. Sequencing used immunoSEQ multiplex PCR; TCRdb keeps in-frame clones, though not all of them. The profile covers about 980,000 clones, with 60% to 85% appearing a single time and approximately 1.5% taken by the ten largest. The specimen sequenced was memory CD4+ T cells sorted from blood. These receptors all stem from a young man in good health. The CDR3 runs from the conserved cysteine through the conserved F or W. D genes are given only for firm matches. Rows may omit the clone size; those that give it use once, few, many or a size class.

abundance	v_gene	d_gene	j_gene	CDR3nt	CDR3aa
once	TRBV28	TRBD1	TRBJ2-6	TGTGCTCCCCCCGGGGGACAGGGACCTCCGAGGGCCAACGTCCTGACTTTC	CAPPGGQGPPRANVLTF
NA	TRBV27	TRBD2	TRBJ2-7	TGTGCCAGCAGTTTACGCCTAGCGGGAGTTTACGAGCAGTACTTC	CASSLRLAGVYEQYF
few	TRBV5-1	NA	TRBJ1-4	TGCGCCAGCAGCCCGGCGAAGGGAGGCTATAATGAAAAACTGTTTTTT	CASSPAKGGYNEKLFF
NA	TRBV6-1	NA	TRBJ2-7	TGTGCCAGCATGCCTGGCGGGGGCAACTACGAGCAGTACTTC	CASMPGGGNYEQYF
NA	TRBV6-1	NA	TRBJ2-7	TGTGCCAGCAGTGAAGGATCGGGGGTACCACATTCCTACGAGCAGTACTTC	CASSEGSGVPHSYEQYF
NA	TRBV5-1	NA	TRBJ2-7	TGCGCCAGCAGGATAGACGCCACCTCCTCCTACGAGCAGTACTTC	CASRIDATSSYEQYF
NA	TRBV4-3	TRBD2	TRBJ2-5	TGCGCCAGCAGCCAAGAGGGGGGGGTGACCCAGTACTTC	CASSQEGGVTQYF
NA	TRBV9	NA	TRBJ1-1	TGTGCCAGCAGCGCGGATCCCTTAGGCGGTGGAGGGCTTAACACTGAAGCTTTCTTT	CASSADPLGGGGLNTEAFF
NA	TRBV18	NA	TRBJ2-7	TGTGCCAGCTCACCTACAGGGAACGAGCAGTACTTC	CASSPTGNEQYF
NA	TRBV6-1	TRBD2	TRBJ2-4	TGTGCCAGCAGTGTCCGGGGTGCGGGGGTAGCCAAAAACATTCAGTACTTC	CASSVRGAGVAKNIQYF
NA	TRBV14	TRBD2	TRBJ2-7	TGTGCCAGCAGCCAAGATGTGGCCGGGAGGGCCTGGGAGCAGTACTTC	CASSQDVAGRAWEQYF
NA	TRBV27	NA	TRBJ2-1	TGTGCCAGCAGGCTGTGGAATGAGCAGTTCTTC	CASRLWNEQFF
NA	TRBV29-1	NA	TRBJ2-4	TGCACGACCTGGGGCGGTCCCGCCGGCGACATTCAGTACTTC	CTTWGGPAGDIQYF
NA	TRBV7-9	NA	TRBJ1-1	TGTGCCAGCAGCTTGGGCCTAGGGGGGAACACTGAAGCTTTCTTT	CASSLGLGGNTEAFF
NA	TRBV28	NA	TRBJ1-5	TGTGCCAGCAGTTTTCCGGACAGCCCAAATCAGCCCCAGCATTTT	CASSFPDSPNQPQHF
once	TRBV6-5	NA	TRBJ2-2	TGTGCCAGCAGTTATCTGAACACCGGGGAGCTGTTTTTT	CASSYLNTGELFF
NA	TRBV27	NA	TRBJ2-1	TGTGCCAGCAGTTTTGACTCCTCTAGGGGTGAGCAGTTCTTC	CASSFDSSRGEQFF
few	TRBV18	NA	TRBJ1-6	TGTGCCAGCTCACCGGACCAGGGGAATTCACCCCTCCACTTT	CASSPDQGNSPLHF
NA	TRBV9	TRBD1	TRBJ2-3	TGTGCCAGCAGCCCGCAAAGGTCAGGGACAGGGAGAAGAGATACGCAGTATTTT	CASSPQRSGTGRRDTQYF
NA	TRBV5-4	NA	TRBJ2-7	TGTGCCAGCAGCTCGGCGACCCCACCAGGCGAGCAGTACTTC	CASSSATPPGEQYF
NA	TRBV5-1	TRBD2	TRBJ2-5	TGCGCCAGCAGCTTGGTCGCTAGCGGGGGACAAGAGACCCAGTACTTC	CASSLVASGGQETQYF
NA	TRBV6-1	NA	TRBJ2-1	TGTGCCAGCACTTCCCAGTGGCCCTACAATGAGCAGTTCTTC	CASTSQWPYNEQFF
NA	TRBV30	NA	TRBJ2-1	TGTGCCTGGAGTGCCCGCGGTGAGCCGTTCTTC	CAWSARGEPFF
NA	TRBV7-2	NA	TRBJ2-2	TGTGCCAGCAGCCCGCGGAGACAAGACACCGGGGAGCTGTTTTTT	CASSPRRQDTGELFF
NA	TRBV2	NA	TRBJ1-6	TGTGCCAGCAGTGGTGGACGGGTGTCACCCCTCCACTTT	CASSGGRVSPLHF
NA	TRBV27	NA	TRBJ1-1	TGTGCCAGCAGTTTCCTCGAGAGGAACACTGAAGCTTTCTTT	CASSFLERNTEAFF
NA	TRBV27	NA	TRBJ2-3	TGTGCCAGCAGTTTAACGGCGGGGGCCAAAGATACGCAGTATTTT	CASSLTAGAKDTQYF
many	TRBV29-1	NA	TRBJ1-5	TGCAGCGTTGGTTCAAATAGCAATCAGCCCCAGCATTTT	CSVGSNSNQPQHF
NA	TRBV5-4	NA	TRBJ2-1	TGTGCCAGCAGCTTGGGGCCTCTCCTCTCCTACAATGAGCAGTTCTTC	CASSLGPLLSYNEQFF
many	TRBV11-1	NA	TRBJ2-7	TGTGCCAGCAGCCTCCACCTTGAGCAGTACTTC	CASSLHLEQYF
NA	TRBV4-1	TRBD1	TRBJ1-2	TGCGCCAGCAGCCAAGATCGGACAGGGGTACATGGCTACACCTTC	CASSQDRTGVHGYTF
NA	TRBV2	TRBD1	TRBJ1-4	TGTGCCAGCACCCGGACAGGGATTAATGAAAAACTGTTTTTT	CASTRTGINEKLFF
NA	TRBV5-5	NA	TRBJ2-7	TGTGCCAGCAGCTTGGCCCTCGGGGGTTGGGATTCCTACGAGCAGTACTTC	CASSLALGGWDSYEQYF
NA	TRBV27	NA	TRBJ2-1	TGTGCCAGCAGTTCCTTGGGGCAGTATAATGAGCAGTTCTTC	CASSSLGQYNEQFF
NA	TRBV6-5	NA	TRBJ2-2	TGTGCCAGCAGTTTATCAGGGGCCCTGAACACCGGGGAGCTGTTTTTT	CASSLSGALNTGELFF
NA	TRBV5-4	NA	TRBJ1-1	TGTGCCAGCAGCTTGGGGGGGGAGTACACTGAAGCTTTCTTT	CASSLGGEYTEAFF
NA	TRBV2	TRBD1	TRBJ2-3	TGTGCCAGCGGGGGACAGGGGAAGGCGAGCCGCACAGATACGCAGTATTTT	CASGGQGKASRTDTQYF
NA	TRBV4-1	TRBD1	TRBJ2-7	TGCGCCAGCAGCCAAGACGGGACAGACTACTACGAGCAGTACTTC	CASSQDGTDYYEQYF
NA	TRBV4-3	NA	TRBJ1-5	TGCGCCAGCAGCCAAGAAGTGGGAAATCAGCCCCAGCATTTT	CASSQEVGNQPQHF
NA	TRBV18	TRBD1	TRBJ1-2	TGTGCCAGCTCACCCGGAAAAGAAGGGGGCGCCTATGGCTACACCTTC	CASSPGKEGGAYGYTF
NA	TRBV10-2	NA	TRBJ1-6	TGCGCCAGCAGTGACAAGGGACCCTATAATTCACCCCTCCACTTT	CASSDKGPYNSPLHF
once	TRBV10-2	NA	TRBJ1-5	TGCGCCAGCAGCAACACCAACAGGGTAGGGGGGCCCCAGCATTTT	CASSNTNRVGGPQHF
few	TRBV14	NA	TRBJ2-3	TGTGCCAGCAGTACAAGCATTGGAATCCGTAGCACAGATACGCAGTATTTT	CASSTSIGIRSTDTQYF
NA	TRBV14	NA	TRBJ2-7	TGTGCCAGCAGCCCGGACTTTTACGAGCAGTACTTC	CASSPDFYEQYF
NA	TRBV18	TRBD2	TRBJ2-3	TGTGCCAGCTCACCAGTAGCGGGAGTGAAGACAGATACGCAGTATTTT	CASSPVAGVKTDTQYF
many	TRBV2	NA	TRBJ1-3	TGTGCCAGCAGTGAAGCGGAGGGGACACCTGGAAACACCATATATTTT	CASSEAEGTPGNTIYF